This T cell receptor (beta chain) comes out of a study of blood T cell repertoires in COVID-19. As for the study in general: Collection of acute and convalescent COVID-19 samples took place in the United States, Italy and Spain. The analysed material was cDNA or gDNA that came from T cells, B-cell-depleted T cells, or PBMCs.

Per the germline V gene, CDR1 is LGHDT and CDR2 is YNNKEL (reference sequence). The CDR3 totals 15 residues. V was cut by 0 bases and J by 8 bases, with 13 bases left in between. In the original workflow: Cell counts per sample came from amplifying reference gene primers. Libraries were prepared by immunoSEQ multiplex PCR; TCRdb keeps only in-frame clonotypes and omits some of them. The V and J calls and clone size come from that table; D and trimming were worked out from the DNA. The table includes around 97,000 clones, 70% to 85% detected once. J is TRBJ2-2 and V is TRBV3-1 (or the pseudogene TRBV3-2), with a tentative D call TRBD2 (5 bases). The TCR originated in a man between 65 and 80 years old with acute or convalescent COVID-19. The specimen sequenced was peripheral blood. The CDR3 DNA is TGTGCCAGCAGCCAAGAGGGCCTAGCCCATGGGGAGCTGTTTTTT. It yields the protein CASSQEGLAHGELFF.